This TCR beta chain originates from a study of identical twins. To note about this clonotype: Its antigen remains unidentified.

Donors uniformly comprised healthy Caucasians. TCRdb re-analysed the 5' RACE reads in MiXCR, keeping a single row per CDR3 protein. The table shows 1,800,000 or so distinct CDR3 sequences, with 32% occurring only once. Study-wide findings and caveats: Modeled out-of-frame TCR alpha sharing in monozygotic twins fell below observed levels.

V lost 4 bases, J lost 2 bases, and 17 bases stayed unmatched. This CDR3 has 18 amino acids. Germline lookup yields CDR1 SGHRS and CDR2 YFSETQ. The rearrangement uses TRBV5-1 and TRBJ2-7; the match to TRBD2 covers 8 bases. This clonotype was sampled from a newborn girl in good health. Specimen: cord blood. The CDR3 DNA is TGCGCCAGCAGCCGCAAATCGGCATCCAGCGGGAGTGCCTACGAGCAGTACTTC. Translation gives CASSRKSASSGSAYEQYF. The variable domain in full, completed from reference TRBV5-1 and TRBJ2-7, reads KAGVTQTPRYLIKTRGQQVTLSCSPISGHRSVSWYQQTPGQGLQFLFEYFSETQRNKGNFPGRFSGRQFSNSRSEMNVSTLELGDSALYLCASSRKSASSGSAYEQYFGPGTRLTVT.